One T cell receptor (beta chain) is described in this entry. Its antigen remains unknown. RNA was extracted and reverse transcribed into cDNA as the sequencing template. Some clones are missing from TCRdb's copy, which holds only in-frame ones; the method was immunoSEQ multiplex PCR. This table has about 200,000 clones, more than 30% appearing once. Treatment: oral pan-JAK inhibitor, 5-10 mg twice daily. PBMCs served as the source from which CD4+ and CD8+ T cells were sorted. The sample belongs to a study of CD8+ T cells in alopecia areata. About the research overall: Treatment of the treated patients consisted of oral tofacitinib, 5 to 10 mg twice daily. The tofacitinib course ran for 6 to 18 months and was followed by 6 months off drug. Study-level findings and limits: Sequencing of scalp tissue also captures the resident alphabeta T cells of normal skin.

The CDR3 consists of 11 residues. J was trimmed by 14 bases and V by 2 bases; bases with no gene match: 5. Germline-derived CDR1 and CDR2 are SNHLY and FYNNEI. The source is a human donor with alopecia areata. Sequencing used CD4+ T cells sorted from blood, obtained at approximately week 30, from a patient treated with tofacitinib. The chain uses TRBV2 and TRBJ1-2; 7 bases are shared with TRBD1. The CDR3 sequence: CASSEKGAYTF. DNA of the CDR3: TGTGCCAGCAGTGAAAAGGGGGCATATACCTTC.